The clone carrying this T cell receptor (beta chain) was seen ten or more times. Antigen: not known. The data are from a study of T-cell reconstitution after alpha-beta-depleted transplantation in children. Study-wide findings and caveats: Several hundred expanded graft clones reportedly gave rise to the alpha-beta T cells present about two months after transplant. A year had passed since transplant, and T-cell counts and diversity by then came mostly from newly produced T cells. At day 60, the high TCRbeta diversity found in some patients originated from recipient T cells and thymic progenitors that had survived.

J gave up 7 bases and V 6 bases, and 9 bases lay outside the gene matches. There are 15 residues in the CDR3. Germline V CDR1 and CDR2: SNHLY, FYNNEI. The TCRbeta library incorporated unique molecular identifiers. TCRdb recomputed calls from the PCR reads with MiXCR, one row per CDR3 protein. The sample records about 400,000 distinct CDR3 sequences, around 16% being singletons. This sample comprised PBMCs, mostly from graft donor cells, obtained 360 days after TCRalphabeta/CD19-depleted stem cell transplant. The sequence derives from a boy younger than two who had a stem cell transplant for Wiskott-Aldrich syndrome, so the T cells may come from the graft donor. This chain joins TRBV2 and TRBJ2-2; 9 bases map to TRBD1. CDR3 in amino acids: CASRSTGGAGGELFF. The CDR3 coding sequence is TGTGCCAGCAGGTCTACAGGGGGCGCCGGCGGGGAGCTGTTTTTT.